The clone carrying this T cell receptor beta chain was recorded only once. Profiled with immunoSEQ multiplex PCR; TCRdb holds only in-frame clones, not every one. Here the sample spans 65,000 to 95,000 clones, roughly 91% being singletons. The sample originates from a study of T cell changes during pregnancy in multiple sclerosis. The V gene's germline CDR1 is MNHEY and CDR2 SVGAGI. The V end lost 6 bases, the J end lost 2 bases, and 9 bases lay between the germline ends. The CDR3 covers 13 residues. The V call is TRBV6-5, the J call TRBJ2-3; D might be TRBD1 (5 bases). This specimen was peripheral blood, taken after pregnancy. The clonotype was recovered from a female donor in good health, enrolled as a control in a pregnancy study. The CDR3 reads CASSPGNTDTQYF. As DNA, the CDR3 is TGTGCCAGCAGCCCAGGGAACACAGATACGCAGTATTTT.